This T cell receptor beta chain was identified during a study of T cell responses to AZD1222 COVID-19 vaccine. Measured with immunoSEQ multiplex PCR; TCRdb has only the in-frame clones, and not every one. The sample has around 96,000 clones; about 90% are singletons. Germline V lookup: CDR1 LNHDA, CDR2 SQIVND (reference sequence). The CDR3 consists of 14 residues. V dropped 7 bases and J dropped 8 bases, with 17 bases sitting between them. This specimen was peripheral blood, taken 28 days after the second AZD1222 dose. This TCR was recovered from an adult who received the AZD1222 COVID-19 vaccine. The rearrangement uses TRBV19 and TRBJ1-4; D call uncertain. As DNA, the CDR3 is TGTGCCAGTAATCCTGGCGGGCGTAGGGAAAAACTGTTTTTT. This sequence encodes CASNPGGRREKLFF.